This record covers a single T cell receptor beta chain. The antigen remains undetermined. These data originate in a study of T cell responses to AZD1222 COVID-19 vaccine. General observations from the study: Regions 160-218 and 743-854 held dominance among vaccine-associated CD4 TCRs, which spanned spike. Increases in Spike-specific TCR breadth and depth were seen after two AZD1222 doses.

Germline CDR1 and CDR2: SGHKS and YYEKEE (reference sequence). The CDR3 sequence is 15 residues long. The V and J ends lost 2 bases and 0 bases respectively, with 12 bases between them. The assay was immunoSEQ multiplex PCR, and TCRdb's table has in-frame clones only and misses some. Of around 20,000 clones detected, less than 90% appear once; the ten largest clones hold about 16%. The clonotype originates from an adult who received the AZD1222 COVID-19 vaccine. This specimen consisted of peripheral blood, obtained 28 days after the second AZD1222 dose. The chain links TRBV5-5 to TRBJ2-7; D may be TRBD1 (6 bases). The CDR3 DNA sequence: TGTGCCAGCAGCTTACAGGGTCATAGCTCCTACGAGCAGTACTTC. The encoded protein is CASSLQGHSSYEQYF.